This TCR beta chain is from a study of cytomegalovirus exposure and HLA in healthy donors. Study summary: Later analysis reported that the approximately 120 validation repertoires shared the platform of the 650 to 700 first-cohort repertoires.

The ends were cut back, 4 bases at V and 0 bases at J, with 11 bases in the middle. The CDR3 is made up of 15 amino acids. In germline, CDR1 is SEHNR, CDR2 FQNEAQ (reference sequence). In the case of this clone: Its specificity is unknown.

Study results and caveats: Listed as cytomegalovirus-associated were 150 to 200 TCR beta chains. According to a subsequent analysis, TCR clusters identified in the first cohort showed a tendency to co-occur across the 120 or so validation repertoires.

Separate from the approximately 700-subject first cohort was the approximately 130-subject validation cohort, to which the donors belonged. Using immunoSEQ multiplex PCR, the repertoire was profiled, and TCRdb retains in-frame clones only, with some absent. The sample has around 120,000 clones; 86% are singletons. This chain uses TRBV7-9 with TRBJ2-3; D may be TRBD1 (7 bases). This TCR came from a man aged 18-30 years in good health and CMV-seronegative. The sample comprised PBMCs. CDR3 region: CASSWTGGSTDTQYF. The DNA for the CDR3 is TGTGCCAGCAGCTGGACAGGAGGGAGCACAGATACGCAGTATTTT.